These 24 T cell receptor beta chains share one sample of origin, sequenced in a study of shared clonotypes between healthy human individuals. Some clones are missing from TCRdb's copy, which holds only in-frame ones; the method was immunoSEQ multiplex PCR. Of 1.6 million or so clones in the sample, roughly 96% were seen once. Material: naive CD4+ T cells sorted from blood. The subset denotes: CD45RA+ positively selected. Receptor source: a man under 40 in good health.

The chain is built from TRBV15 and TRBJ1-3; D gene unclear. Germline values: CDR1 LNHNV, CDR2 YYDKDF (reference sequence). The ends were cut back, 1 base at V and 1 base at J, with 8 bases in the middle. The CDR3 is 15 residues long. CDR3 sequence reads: CATSRGGYSGNTIYF. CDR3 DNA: TGTGCCACCAGCAGAGGCGGCTATTCTGGAAACACCATATATTTT.

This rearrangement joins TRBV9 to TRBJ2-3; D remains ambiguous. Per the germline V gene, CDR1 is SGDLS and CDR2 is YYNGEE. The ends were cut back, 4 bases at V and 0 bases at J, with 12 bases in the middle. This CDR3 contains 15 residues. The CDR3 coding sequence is TGTGCCAGCAGCCAGCGCCTCATGAGCACAGATACGCAGTATTTT. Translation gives CASSQRLMSTDTQYF.

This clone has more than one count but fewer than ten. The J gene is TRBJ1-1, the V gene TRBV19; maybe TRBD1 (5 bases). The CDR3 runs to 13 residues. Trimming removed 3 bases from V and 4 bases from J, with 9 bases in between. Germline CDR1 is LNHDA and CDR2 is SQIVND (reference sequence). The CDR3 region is CASSMQGSTEAFF. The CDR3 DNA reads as TGTGCCAGTAGTATGCAGGGCAGCACTGAAGCTTTCTTT.

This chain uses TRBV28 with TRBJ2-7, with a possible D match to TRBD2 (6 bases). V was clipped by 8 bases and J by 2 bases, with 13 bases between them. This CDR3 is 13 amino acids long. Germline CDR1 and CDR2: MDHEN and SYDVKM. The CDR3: CASERRGAYEQYF. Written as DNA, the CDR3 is TGTGCCAGCGAGAGGCGGGGAGCCTACGAGCAGTACTTC.

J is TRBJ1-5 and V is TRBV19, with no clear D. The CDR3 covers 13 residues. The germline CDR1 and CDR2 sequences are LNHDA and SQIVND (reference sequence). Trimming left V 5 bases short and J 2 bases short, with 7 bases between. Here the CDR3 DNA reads TGTGCCAGTAGTTCGGGCGGCAATCAGCCCCAGCATTTT. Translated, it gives CASSSGGNQPQHF.

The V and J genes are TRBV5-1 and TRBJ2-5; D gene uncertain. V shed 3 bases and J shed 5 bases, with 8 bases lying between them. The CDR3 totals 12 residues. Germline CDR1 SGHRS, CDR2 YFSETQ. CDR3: CASSWHEETQYF. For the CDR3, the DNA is TGCGCCAGCAGCTGGCACGAGGAGACCCAGTACTTC.

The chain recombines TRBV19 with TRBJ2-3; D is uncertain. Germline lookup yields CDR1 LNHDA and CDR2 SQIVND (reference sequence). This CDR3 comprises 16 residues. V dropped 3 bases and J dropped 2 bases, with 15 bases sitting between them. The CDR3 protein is CASSISEQTFTDTQYF. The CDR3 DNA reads TGTGCCAGTAGTATTTCGGAACAGACGTTCACAGATACGCAGTATTTT. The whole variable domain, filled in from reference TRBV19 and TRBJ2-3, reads DGGITQSPKYLFRKEGQNVTLSCEQNLNHDAMYWYRQDPGQGLRLIYYSQIVNDFQKGDIAEGYSVSREKKESFPLTVTSAQKNPTAFYLCASSISEQTFTDTQYFGPGTRLTVL.

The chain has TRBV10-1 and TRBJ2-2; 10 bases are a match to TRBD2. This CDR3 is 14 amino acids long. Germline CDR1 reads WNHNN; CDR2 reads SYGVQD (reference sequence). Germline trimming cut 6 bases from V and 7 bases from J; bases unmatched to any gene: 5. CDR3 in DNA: TGCGCCAGCAGCGATCTAGCGGGAGTCGGGGAGCTGTTTTTT. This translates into CASSDLAGVGELFF.

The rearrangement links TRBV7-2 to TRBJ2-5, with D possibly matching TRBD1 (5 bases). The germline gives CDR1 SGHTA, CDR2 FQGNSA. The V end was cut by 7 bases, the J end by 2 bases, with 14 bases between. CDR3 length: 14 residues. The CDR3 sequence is CASTRGANQETQYF. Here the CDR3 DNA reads TGTGCCAGCACCCGTGGGGCAAATCAAGAGACCCAGTACTTC.

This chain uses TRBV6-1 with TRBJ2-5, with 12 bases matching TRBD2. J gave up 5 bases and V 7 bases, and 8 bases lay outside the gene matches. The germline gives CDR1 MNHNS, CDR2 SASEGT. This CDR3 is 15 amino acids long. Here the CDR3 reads CASTRLAGASETQYF. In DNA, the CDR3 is TGTGCCAGCACTCGACTAGCGGGAGCTTCTGAGACCCAGTACTTC.

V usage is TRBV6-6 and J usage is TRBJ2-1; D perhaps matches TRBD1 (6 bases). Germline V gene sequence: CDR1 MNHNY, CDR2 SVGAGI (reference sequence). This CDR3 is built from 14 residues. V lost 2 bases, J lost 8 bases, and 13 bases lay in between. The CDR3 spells CASSYPDRVDEQFF. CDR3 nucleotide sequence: TGTGCCAGCAGTTACCCGGACAGAGTAGATGAGCAGTTCTTC.

The CDR3 coding sequence is TGCGCCAGCAGCCAAGTATTCGATTCGGTGGAAGCTTTCTTT. This encodes CASSQVFDSVEAFF. J is TRBJ1-1 and V is TRBV4-1; D unclear. This CDR3 comprises 14 residues. Trimming shortened V by 1 base and J by 8 bases, and 14 bases separated the two germline ends. Looked up from germline, CDR1 is MGHRA and CDR2 is YSYEKL.

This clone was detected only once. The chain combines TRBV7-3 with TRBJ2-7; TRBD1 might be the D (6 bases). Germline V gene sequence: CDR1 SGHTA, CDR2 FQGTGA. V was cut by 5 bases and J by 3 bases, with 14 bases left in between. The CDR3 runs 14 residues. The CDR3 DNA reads TGTGCCAGCAGCCTCCGAGGGGGAAGCTACGAGCAGTACTTC. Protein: CASSLRGGSYEQYF. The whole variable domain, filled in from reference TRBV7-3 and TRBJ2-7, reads GAGVSQTPSNKVTEKGKYVELRCDPISGHTALYWYRQSLGQGPEFLIYFQGTGAADDSGLPNDRFFAVRPEGSVSTLKIQRTERGDSAVYLCASSLRGGSYEQYFGPGTRLTVT.

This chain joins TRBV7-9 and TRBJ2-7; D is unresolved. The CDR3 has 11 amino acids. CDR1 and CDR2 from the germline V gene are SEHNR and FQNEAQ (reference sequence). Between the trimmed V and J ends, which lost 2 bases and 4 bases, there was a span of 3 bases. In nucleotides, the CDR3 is TGTGCCAGCAGCTTAAGATACGAGCAGTACTTC. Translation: CASSLRYEQYF.

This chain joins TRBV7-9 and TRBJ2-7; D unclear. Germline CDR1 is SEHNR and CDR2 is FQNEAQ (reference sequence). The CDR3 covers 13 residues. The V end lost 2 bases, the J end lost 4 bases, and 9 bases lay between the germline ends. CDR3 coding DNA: TGTGCCAGCAGCTTATCCGCCCCTTACGAGCAGTACTTC. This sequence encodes CASSLSAPYEQYF.

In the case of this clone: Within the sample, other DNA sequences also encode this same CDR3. DNA for the CDR3: TGTGCCAGCTCACCAGGGACAGGGGGTTCCTACGAGCAGTACTTC. Its protein is CASSPGTGGSYEQYF. This rearrangement joins TRBV18 to TRBJ2-7, with TRBD1 identical over 11 bases. V shed 2 bases, J shed 1 base, and the junction held 1 base outside the gene matches. In germline, CDR1 is KGHSH, CDR2 LQKENI. This CDR3 has 15 amino acids.

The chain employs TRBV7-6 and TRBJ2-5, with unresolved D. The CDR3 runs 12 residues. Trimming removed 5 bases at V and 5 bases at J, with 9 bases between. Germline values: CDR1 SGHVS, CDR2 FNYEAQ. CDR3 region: CASSPVGETQYF. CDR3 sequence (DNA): TGTGCCAGCAGCCCCGTCGGGGAGACCCAGTACTTC. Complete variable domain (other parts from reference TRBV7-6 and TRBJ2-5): GAGVSQSPRYKVTKRGQDVALRCDPISGHVSLYWYRQALGQGPEFLTYFNYEAQQDKSGLPNDRFSAERPEGSISTLTIQRTEQRDSAMYRCASSPVGETQYFGPGTRLLVL.

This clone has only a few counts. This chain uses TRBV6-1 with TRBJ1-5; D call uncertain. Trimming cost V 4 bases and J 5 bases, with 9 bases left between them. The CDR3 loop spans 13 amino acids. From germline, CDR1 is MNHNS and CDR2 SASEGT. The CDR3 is CASSARIHQPQHF. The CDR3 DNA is TGTGCCAGCAGTGCCAGGATCCATCAGCCCCAGCATTTT.

The CDR3 DNA sequence: TGCGCCAGCAGCTCCCACATTAACAGTGGCGTCAGGGAGACCCAGTACTTC. The encoded protein is CASSSHINSGVRETQYF. The rearrangement uses TRBV5-1 and TRBJ2-5; D is undetermined. The V end lost 3 bases, the J end lost 5 bases, and 23 bases lay between the germline ends. Germline V gene lookup returns CDR1 SGHRS and CDR2 YFSETQ. This CDR3 region has 17 residues.

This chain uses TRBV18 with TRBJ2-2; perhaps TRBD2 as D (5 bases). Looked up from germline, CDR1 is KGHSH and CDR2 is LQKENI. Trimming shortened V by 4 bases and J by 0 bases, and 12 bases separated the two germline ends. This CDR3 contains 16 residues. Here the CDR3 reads CASSRTTGTNTGELFF. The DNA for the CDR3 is TGTGCCAGCTCACGGACGACGGGGACGAACACCGGGGAGCTGTTTTTT.

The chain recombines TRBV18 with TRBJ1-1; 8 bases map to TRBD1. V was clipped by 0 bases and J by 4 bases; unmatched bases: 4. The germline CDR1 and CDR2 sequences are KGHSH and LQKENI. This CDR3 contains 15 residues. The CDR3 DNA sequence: TGTGCCAGCTCACCACCCCAGGGGGCGAGCACTGAAGCTTTCTTT. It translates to CASSPPQGASTEAFF.

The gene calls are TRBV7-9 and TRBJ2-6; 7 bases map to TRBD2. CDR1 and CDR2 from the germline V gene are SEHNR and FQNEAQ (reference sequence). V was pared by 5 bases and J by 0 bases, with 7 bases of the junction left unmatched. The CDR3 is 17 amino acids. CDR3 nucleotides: TGTGCCAGCAGCAGCCTAGCGGTAAACTCTGGGGCCAACGTCCTGACTTTC. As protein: CASSSLAVNSGANVLTF.

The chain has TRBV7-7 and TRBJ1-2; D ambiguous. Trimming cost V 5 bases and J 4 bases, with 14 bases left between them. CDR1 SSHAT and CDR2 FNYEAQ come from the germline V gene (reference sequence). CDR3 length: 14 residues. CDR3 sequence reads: CASSPTNGFYGYTF. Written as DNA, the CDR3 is TGTGCCAGCAGCCCGACTAACGGATTCTATGGCTACACCTTC.

The CDR3 is CASSLARSLTGYEQYF. CDR3 bases: TGCGCCAGCAGCTTGGCCAGAAGTCTAACCGGGTACGAGCAGTACTTC. V gene TRBV5-1 combines with J gene TRBJ2-7; D gene ambiguous. V was cut by 0 bases and J by 4 bases, with 17 bases left in between. CDR1 and CDR2 from the germline V gene are SGHRS and YFSETQ. The CDR3 is 16 residues long.